This TCR beta chain was sequenced for a study of regulatory T cells in long-lasting Graves disease. On the study more broadly: Under 3 months of antithyroid drugs had been taken by newly diagnosed Graves' patients.

This clonotype was seen more than once but under ten times. CDR3 length: 19 residues. The V gene end was trimmed by 7 bases and the J gene end by 4 bases; junction bases not matched to a gene: 25. Germline assignment: CDR1 DFQATT and CDR2 SNEGSKA (reference sequence). Time point denoted: newly diagnosed GD, antithyroid drugs for less than 3 months. PBMC RNA was the source of the TCR library. To make TCR beta libraries, researchers used iRepertoire HTBI primers and Arm-PCR of CDR3 regions. In TCRdb, the multiplex PCR reads were re-called with MiXCR into one record per CDR3 protein. The sample holds hundreds of thousands of distinct CDR3 sequences, 16% seen once. These same data were also listed under a study on T cells in Graves' hyperthyroidism and ophthalmopathy. That report adds: Most expanded thyroid clonotypes above 0.001 also appeared in blood.

Material: peripheral blood mononuclear cells (PBMCs), obtained at new diagnosis, from a patient treated with antithyroid drugs. The receptor comes from a man between 35 and 55 years old with Graves disease. The chain employs TRBV20-1 and TRBJ1-2; 9 bases match TRBD1. In nucleotides, the CDR3 is TGCAGTGTTAGCACAAGTCTTTTGGGACAGGGCAGAATCTCCTATGGCTACACCTTC. Its protein product is CSVSTSLLGQGRISYGYTF.